The entry below gives a single TCR beta chain sequence along with its context. The antigen is not known. Looked up from germline, CDR1 is MNHEY and CDR2 is SVGEGT. The V end was cut by 2 bases, the J end by 1 base, with 8 bases between. The CDR3 loop spans 14 amino acids. These data belong to a study of T cell responses to AZD1222 COVID-19 vaccine. Study-wide results and caveats: Among the donors, most were white British and more were female, and clonal diversity was possibly underestimated.

Profiled with immunoSEQ multiplex PCR; TCRdb holds only in-frame clones, not every one. The sample holds 130,000 or so clones, about 86% seen once. This material consisted of peripheral blood, taken on day 0 of AZD1222 vaccination. The rearrangement uses TRBV6-2 or TRBV6-3 and TRBJ1-2, with D uncertain. The receptor's source is an adult in good health. The chain's CDR3 is CASSYEDGNYGYTF. The CDR3 DNA is TGTGCCAGCAGTTACGAGGACGGTAACTATGGCTACACCTTC.